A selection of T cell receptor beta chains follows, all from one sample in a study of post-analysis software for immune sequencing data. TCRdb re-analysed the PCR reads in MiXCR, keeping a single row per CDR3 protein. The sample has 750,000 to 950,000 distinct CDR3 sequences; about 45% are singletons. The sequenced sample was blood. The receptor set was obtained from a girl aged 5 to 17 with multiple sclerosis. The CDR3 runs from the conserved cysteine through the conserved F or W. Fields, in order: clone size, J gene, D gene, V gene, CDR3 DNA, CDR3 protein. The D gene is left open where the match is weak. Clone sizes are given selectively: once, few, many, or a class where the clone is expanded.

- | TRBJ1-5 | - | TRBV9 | TGTGCCAGCAGCGTCGGAGGGGATTATCAGCCCCAGCATTTT | CASSVGGDYQPQHF
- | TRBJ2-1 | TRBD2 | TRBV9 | TGTGCCAGCAACGCGGGAGTGCCGTACAATGAGCAGTTCTTC | CASNAGVPYNEQFF
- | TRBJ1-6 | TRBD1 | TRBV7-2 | TGTGCCAGCAGCTTCGCCGGGACAGGGGTTTCACCCCTCCACTTT | CASSFAGTGVSPLHF
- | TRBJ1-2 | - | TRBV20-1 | TGCAGTGCTAGACCGACAGCGAACTATGGCTACACCTTC | CSARPTANYGYTF
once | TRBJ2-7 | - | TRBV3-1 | TGTGCCAGCAGCCAAGGGTACGAGAGCTACGAGCAGTACTTC | CASSQGYESYEQYF
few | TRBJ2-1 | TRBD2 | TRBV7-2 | TGTGCCAGCAGCTTATCAGGAGGGAGGGAATGGAGTGGCGAGCAGTTCTTC | CASSLSGGREWSGEQFF
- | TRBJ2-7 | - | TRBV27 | TGTGCCAGCAGTTTATCCCCGACAGGAGTCGGCTCCTACGAGCAGTACTTC | CASSLSPTGVGSYEQYF
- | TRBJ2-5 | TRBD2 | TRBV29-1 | TGCAGCGTTGCCGGGACTAGCGGGGACTGGGAGACCCAGTACTTC | CSVAGTSGDWETQYF
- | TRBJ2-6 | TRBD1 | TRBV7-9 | TGTGCCAGCAGCTGGGGACAGGTTAGCTCTGGGGCCAACGTCCTGACTTTC | CASSWGQVSSGANVLTF
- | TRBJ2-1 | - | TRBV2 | TGTGCCAGCACAATAGCGGTAACCTACAATGAGCAGTTCTTC | CASTIAVTYNEQFF
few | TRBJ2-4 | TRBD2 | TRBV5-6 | TGTGCCAGCAGCCTCCTGCGGGAGGGCCCGGCCAAAAACATTCAGTACTTC | CASSLLREGPAKNIQYF
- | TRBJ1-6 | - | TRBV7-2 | TGTGCCAGCAGCCCGGAAGGGCTTAATTCACCCCTCCACTTT | CASSPEGLNSPLHF
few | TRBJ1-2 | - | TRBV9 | TGTGCCAGCAGCGCCCAGGGTTCGGGCGGCTACACCTTC | CASSAQGSGGYTF
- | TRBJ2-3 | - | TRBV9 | TGTGCCAGCAGCGTAGGGGTGGGCCTGAACACAGATACGCAGTATTTT | CASSVGVGLNTDTQYF
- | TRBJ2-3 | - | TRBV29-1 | TGCAGTGGCGGGGTTTTCGGCACAGATACGCAGTATTTT | CSGGVFGTDTQYF
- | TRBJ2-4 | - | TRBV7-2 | TGTGCCAGCAGCTCCCGGGACACTTTAGCCAAAAACATTCAGTACTTC | CASSSRDTLAKNIQYF
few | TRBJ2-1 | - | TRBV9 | TGTGCCAGCAGCGTTGGCGCAAATGAGCAGTTCTTC | CASSVGANEQFF
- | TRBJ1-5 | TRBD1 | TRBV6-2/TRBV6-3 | TGTGCCAGCAGTCCGAGGGGACAGGGCGCTAATCAGCCCCAGCATTTT | CASSPRGQGANQPQHF
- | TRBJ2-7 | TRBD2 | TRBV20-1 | TGCAGTGCTAGAGTCTTAGCGGGAGGCTCCTACGAGCAGTACTTC | CSARVLAGGSYEQYF
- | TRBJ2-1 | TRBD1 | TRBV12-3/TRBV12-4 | TGTGCCAGCAGCCAGGGGACAGGGGTGAGCTCCTACAATGAGCAGTTCTTC | CASSQGTGVSSYNEQFF
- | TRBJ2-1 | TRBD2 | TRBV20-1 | TGCAGTGCCACTAGCGGGAGGGCCCTCAATGAGCAGTTCTTC | CSATSGRALNEQFF
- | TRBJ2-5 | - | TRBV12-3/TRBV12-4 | TGTGCCAGCAGTTACCCTGGGACCGATCCTGCAGAGACCCAGTACTTC | CASSYPGTDPAETQYF
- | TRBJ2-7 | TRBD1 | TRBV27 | TGTGCCAGCAGGTCAGGGACAGGGGTCTCCGAGCAGTACTTC | CASRSGTGVSEQYF
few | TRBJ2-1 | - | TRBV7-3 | TGTGCCAGCAGCTTACGGCCCGCCCTCTCCTACAATGAGCAGTTCTTC | CASSLRPALSYNEQFF
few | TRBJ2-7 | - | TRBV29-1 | TGCATCGTGATGACAGGCTACGAGCAGTACTTC | CIVMTGYEQYF
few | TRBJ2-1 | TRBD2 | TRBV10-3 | TGTGCCATCAGTGAGACCCACCCTAGCGGGAGGGATGAGCAGTTCTTC | CAISETHPSGRDEQFF
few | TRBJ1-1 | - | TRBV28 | TGTGCCAGCAGTTTCAACCAGGGTGGTAAAGCTTTCTTT | CASSFNQGGKAFF
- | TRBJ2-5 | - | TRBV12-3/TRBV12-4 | TGTGCCAGCAGCCCGGTCCAGGGCAAGGGGACCCAGTACTTC | CASSPVQGKGTQYF
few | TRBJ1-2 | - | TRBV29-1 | TGCAGCGTTGAAGATGAGGATAACTATGGCTACACCTTC | CSVEDEDNYGYTF
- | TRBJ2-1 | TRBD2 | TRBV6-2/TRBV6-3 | TGTGCCAGCAGTCTACTAGCGTCGAGCTCCTACAATGAGCAGTTCTTC | CASSLLASSSYNEQFF
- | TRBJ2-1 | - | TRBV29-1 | TGCAGCGTTGCGGGAGAAGGGCTCTCCTACAATGAGCAGTTCTTC | CSVAGEGLSYNEQFF
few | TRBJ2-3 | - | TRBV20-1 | TGCAGTGCTAGAGTAGTTGTCGGCACAGATACGCAGTATTTT | CSARVVVGTDTQYF
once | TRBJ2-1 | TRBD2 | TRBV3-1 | TGTGCCAGCAGCCATCGGGCTAGCGGACTATCTGAGCAGTTCTTC | CASSHRASGLSEQFF
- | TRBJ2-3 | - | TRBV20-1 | TGCAGTGCTAGCCAAGAAGATACGCAGTATTTT | CSASQEDTQYF
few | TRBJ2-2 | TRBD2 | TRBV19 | TGTGCCAGTACGTCGACTAGCGGGAGACGAGGCGGGGAGCTGTTTTTT | CASTSTSGRRGGELFF
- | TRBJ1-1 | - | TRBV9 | TGTGCCAGCAGCCCTCGGGAGCCGGCCACTGAAGCTTTCTTT | CASSPREPATEAFF
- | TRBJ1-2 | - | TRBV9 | TGTGCCAGCAGCAAACGGGCCGGTGGCTACACCTTC | CASSKRAGGYTF
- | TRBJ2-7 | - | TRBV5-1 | TGCGCCAGCAGCTTGGGGCGGCTAGGGTCCTACAATGAGCAGTACTTC | CASSLGRLGSYNEQYF
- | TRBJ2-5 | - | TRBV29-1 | TGCAGCGTTGAAAGGTTGGCCGTTAGAGGAGCGGGGACCCAGTACTTC | CSVERLAVRGAGTQYF
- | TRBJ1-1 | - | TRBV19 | TGTGCCAGTAGTATAGTTCCCGCTTCCGAAGCTTTCTTT | CASSIVPASEAFF
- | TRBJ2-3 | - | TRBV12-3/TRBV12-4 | TGTGCCAGCAGCCCCGGAGGGGAGGATACGCAGTATTTT | CASSPGGEDTQYF
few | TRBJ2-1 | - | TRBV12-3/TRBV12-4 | TGTGCCAGCACTAACGGAGACTACAATGAGCAGTTCTTC | CASTNGDYNEQFF
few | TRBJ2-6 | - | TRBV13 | TGTGCCAGCAGCCCCGGGCTGACCTCTGGGGCCAACGTCCTGACTTTC | CASSPGLTSGANVLTF
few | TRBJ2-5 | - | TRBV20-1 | TGCAGTGCTAGAGATATCGAGGGTGGGATCGATCTAGAGACCCAGTACTTC | CSARDIEGGIDLETQYF
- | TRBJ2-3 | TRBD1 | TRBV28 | TGTGCTTCTCAAACACCTAGGTCCGGGACAGGGCGGTCAGATACGCAGTATTTT | CASQTPRSGTGRSDTQYF
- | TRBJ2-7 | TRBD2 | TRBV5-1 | TGCGCCAGCAGCCGCGGGACTAGAGAATCCTACGAGCAGTACTTC | CASSRGTRESYEQYF
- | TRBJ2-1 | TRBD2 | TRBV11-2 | TGTGCCAGCACCCCCAGGACTAGCGGGAGGAACAATGAGCAGTTCTTC | CASTPRTSGRNNEQFF
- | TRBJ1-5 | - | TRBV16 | TGTGCCAGCAGCCAATGGGGGGCCGGTCAGCCCCAGCATTTT | CASSQWGAGQPQHF
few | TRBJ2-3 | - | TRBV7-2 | TGTGCCACAAGGGGGGAAACACTTAGCACAGATACGCAGTATTTT | CATRGETLSTDTQYF
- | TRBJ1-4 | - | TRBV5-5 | TGTGCCAGCAGCTTATGGACAGATAATGAAAAACTGTTTTTT | CASSLWTDNEKLFF
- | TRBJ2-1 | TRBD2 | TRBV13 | TGTGCCAGCAGCCGCCCCAATCTAGCGGGAGCCGGCTACAATGAGCAGTTCTTC | CASSRPNLAGAGYNEQFF
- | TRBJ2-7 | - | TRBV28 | TGTGCCAGCAGCCGGATCACGACAGGATCCTACGAGCAGTACTTC | CASSRITTGSYEQYF